This passage covers 13 T cell receptor beta chains from one sample sequenced in a study of blood T cell repertoires in COVID-19. The table came from immunoSEQ multiplex PCR; TCRdb's copy has only in-frame clones and leaves some out. The sample contains about 300,000 clones, around 84% of which appear only once. The source material was PBMCs or T cells enriched from blood (not recorded which). The source is a young man who had recovered from COVID-19.

The V and J genes are TRBV9 and TRBJ1-6; 7 nucleotides agree with TRBD1. Germline CDR1 and CDR2: SGDLS and YYNGEE. J was trimmed by 5 bases and V by 5 bases; bases with no gene match: 4. This CDR3 contains 14 residues. The CDR3 DNA is TGTGCCAGCAGAGGGGGCTTGCATAATTCACCCCTCCACTTT. Amino acid sequence: CASRGGLHNSPLHF.

V is TRBV25-1 and J is TRBJ2-6; a weak D match, TRBD1 (6 bases). With 4 bases removed from V and 0 bases from J, the gap between germline ends came to 16 bases. Germline loops: CDR1 MGHDK, CDR2 SYGVNS. This CDR3 comprises 18 residues. The CDR3 region is CASSAPGAPDSGANVLTF. CDR3 DNA: TGTGCCAGCAGTGCCCCAGGGGCTCCAGACTCTGGGGCCAACGTCCTGACTTTC.

The chain recombines TRBV27 with TRBJ2-3, with TRBD2 matching over 9 bases. With 2 bases clipped from V and 0 bases from J, the junction kept 9 bases outside the gene matches. Germline lookup yields CDR1 MNHEY and CDR2 SMNVEV (reference sequence). The CDR3 has 18 amino acids. Here the CDR3 reads CASSLGSGGYPSTDTQYF. The CDR3 nucleotides are TGTGCCAGCAGTTTAGGTAGCGGGGGTTACCCTAGCACAGATACGCAGTATTTT.

The chain combines TRBV4-1 with TRBJ1-2, with a tentative D call TRBD1 (6 bases). This CDR3 contains 16 residues. Trimming took 4 bases from V and 3 from J, leaving 18 bases between them. Germline V gene data show CDR1 as MGHRA and CDR2 as YSYEKL. As DNA, the CDR3 is TGCGCCAGCAGCCCCCAAGAGGGGGGGGGCGACTATGGCTACACCTTC. This translates into CASSPQEGGGDYGYTF.

The gene calls are TRBV2 and TRBJ2-1; 7 nucleotides agree with TRBD2. Trimming took 9 bases from V and 9 from J; bases not matched to a gene: 17. This CDR3 region has 15 residues. Per the germline V gene, CDR1 is SNHLY and CDR2 is FYNNEI. The CDR3 region has the DNA TGTGCCAGTATTTCAGAGCTAGCGGAAGGAGGTGAGCAGTTCTTC. This gives the protein CASISELAEGGEQFF.

The chain links TRBV2 to TRBJ2-5; 7 positions match TRBD2. Germline CDR1 is SNHLY and CDR2 is FYNNEI. Trimming at V came to 2 bases and at J to 5 bases, leaving 5 bases not matched to a gene. This CDR3 has 14 amino acids. The CDR3 region is CASSESRGGETQYF. In DNA, the CDR3 is TGTGCCAGCAGTGAAAGTAGGGGAGGGGAGACCCAGTACTTC. Using reference TRBV2 and TRBJ2-5 for the parts outside the CDR3, the full variable domain is EPEVTQTPSHQVTQMGQEVILRCVPISNHLYFYWYRQILGQKVEFLVSFYNNEISEKSEIFDDQFSVERPDGSNFTLKIRSTKLEDSAMYFCASSESRGGETQYFGPGTRLLVL.

The J gene is TRBJ1-5, the V gene TRBV19; no firm D call. CDR3 size: 14 residues. With 10 bases removed from V and 0 bases from J, the gap between germline ends came to 13 bases. Germline CDR1 and CDR2: LNHDA and SQIVND (reference sequence). In nucleotides, the CDR3 is TGTGCCACCCCCCCCGACACTAGCAATCAGCCCCAGCATTTT. It specifies CATPPDTSNQPQHF.

CDR3 loop: CASSASPGGPLSSYNSPLHF. The CDR3 DNA is TGTGCCAGCAGCGCCTCACCGGGGGGACCGCTGAGCTCCTATAATTCACCCCTCCACTTT. The V and J genes are TRBV9 and TRBJ1-6, with D possibly TRBD1 on 5 matching bases. CDR3 length: 20 residues. V shed 3 bases and J shed 0 bases, with 22 bases lying between them. Germline CDR1 is SGDLS and CDR2 is YYNGEE.

The V gene is TRBV5-5, the J gene TRBJ1-5; possibly TRBD1 for D (5 bases). V was pared by 5 bases and J by 6 bases, with 18 bases between. The V gene's germline CDR1 is SGHKS and CDR2 YYEKEE (reference sequence). The CDR3 covers 15 residues. CDR3 DNA: TGTGCCAGCAGTCCCTCCGTAGGGGCACGTCAGCCCCAGCATTTT. Its translation is CASSPSVGARQPQHF.

The chain links TRBV12-3 or TRBV12-4 to TRBJ1-2; TRBD1 is a possible D gene (6 bases). CDR3 length: 13 amino acids. Trimming cost V 2 bases and J 6 bases, with 10 bases left between them. CDR3 region: CASSLIRGHGYTF. DNA of the CDR3: TGTGCCAGCAGTTTAATCAGGGGTCATGGCTACACCTTC.

This clone has a single count. The CDR3 here is CASSLRYRNNEQFF. The CDR3 nucleotides are TGTGCCAGCTCACTCCGCTATAGAAACAATGAGCAGTTCTTC. V usage is TRBV18 and J usage is TRBJ2-1; D not certain. Trimming stripped 4 bases from V and 5 bases from J, with 12 bases between. The germline V gene encodes CDR1 KGHSH and CDR2 LQKENI. The CDR3 extends over 14 amino acids.

The chain joins TRBV11-3 to TRBJ2-1; 8 bases are a match to TRBD2. Germline V gives CDR1 SGHNT, CDR2 YENEEA. V shed 7 bases and J 1 base; nucleotides not matched to a gene: 18. CDR3 length equals 19 residues. CDR3 protein: CASTHVKTYSGESYNEQFF. As DNA, the CDR3 is TGTGCCAGCACCCACGTAAAGACCTATAGCGGGGAATCCTACAATGAGCAGTTCTTC.

The genes are TRBV2 and TRBJ1-6; TRBD1 might be the D (6 bases). The V end lost 6 bases, the J end lost 0 bases, and 15 bases lay between the germline ends. The germline CDR1 and CDR2 sequences are SNHLY and FYNNEI. There are 17 residues in the CDR3. The DNA for the CDR3 is TGTGCCAGCAGAGGGGGGGCGAGTAGCTCCTATAATTCACCCCTCCACTTT. This gives the protein CASRGGASSSYNSPLHF.